These 7 T cell receptor beta chains originate from one sample sequenced in a study. TCRdb redid the calling of the RT-PCR reads with MiXCR, one entry per CDR3 protein. This sample has about 680,000 distinct CDR3 sequences, with 12% to 15% found just once. The sequenced sample consisted of memory CD4+ T cells from blood. These receptors all come from a female donor in good health, serving as a healthy control.

This clonotype was observed at least ten times. J is TRBJ2-1 and V is TRBV9; the D gene is possibly TRBD2 (6 bases). This CDR3 is built from 15 residues. Germline assignment: CDR1 SGDLS and CDR2 YYNGEE. Trimming removed 2 bases at V and 1 base at J, with 10 bases between. The CDR3 coding sequence is TGTGCCAGCAGCGTTAACGGGGGATCCTACAATGAGCAGTTCTTC. Protein: CASSVNGGSYNEQFF.

This clonotype has a count of ten or more. The CDR3 nucleotides are TGCAGCGTTGGGGGTGACAGGGGCGGCGGCTACACCTTC. Its translation: CSVGGDRGGGYTF. This sequence joins TRBV29-1 and TRBJ1-2; TRBD1 aligns across 8 bases. In germline, CDR1 is SQVTM, CDR2 ANQGSEA. The CDR3 is 13 residues long. The ends lost 4 bases at V and 8 bases at J; junction bases unmatched: 9. Filled out from reference TRBV29-1 and TRBJ1-2, the complete variable domain reads SAVISQKPSRDICQRGTSLTIQCQVDSQVTMMFWYRQQPGQSLTLIATANQGSEATYESGFVIDKFPISRPNLTFSTLTVSNMSPEDSSIYLCSVGGDRGGGYTFGSGTRLTVV.

This clonotype has at least ten counts. The chain employs TRBV12-3 or TRBV12-4 and TRBJ2-1; D not resolved. This CDR3 has 11 residues. V dropped 6 bases and J dropped 8 bases, with 8 bases sitting between them. This CDR3 reads CASRRIYEQFF. The CDR3, as DNA: TGTGCCAGCAGAAGAATCTATGAGCAGTTCTTC.

The chain couples TRBV3-1 to TRBJ2-3; possible D gene TRBD1, 6 bases. The ends were cut back, 0 bases at V and 4 bases at J, with 11 bases in the middle. Germline CDR1 LGHDT, CDR2 YNNKEL (reference sequence). The CDR3 length is 15 residues. DNA of the CDR3: TGTGCCAGCAGCCAAGATGCAGGGGCAGCAGATACGCAGTATTTT. It encodes CASSQDAGAADTQYF.

The rearrangement links TRBV9 to TRBJ2-2; D is uncertain. CDR3 length: 16 residues. Trimming took 5 bases from V and 4 from J, leaving 18 bases between them. Germline values: CDR1 SGDLS, CDR2 YYNGEE. CDR3 sequence: CASSGLDPGSTGELFF. DNA for the CDR3: TGTGCCAGCAGTGGGTTAGATCCCGGCAGCACCGGGGAGCTGTTTTTT. Filled out from reference TRBV9 and TRBJ2-2, the complete variable domain reads DSGVTQTPKHLITATGQRVTLRCSPRSGDLSVYWYQQSLDQGLQFLIQYYNGEERAKGNILERFSAQQFPDLHSELNLSSLELGDSALYFCASSGLDPGSTGELFFGEGSRLTVL.

At least ten counts were recorded for this clonotype. The rearrangement uses TRBV7-9 and TRBJ2-1; D tentatively reads TRBD1 or TRBD2 (5 bases each). Germline CDR1 and CDR2: SEHNR and FQNEAQ (reference sequence). The ends were cut back, 7 bases at V and 6 bases at J, with 22 bases in the middle. The CDR3 sequence is 16 residues long. In DNA, the CDR3 is TGTGCCAGCAACGATCTAGTAGGGGCCCGGGGCAATGAGCAGTTCTTC. It yields the protein CASNDLVGARGNEQFF.

V gene TRBV4-1 combines with J gene TRBJ2-1, with D perhaps TRBD2 (6 bases). Per germline, CDR1 MGHRA and CDR2 YSYEKL. The germline V and J ends were trimmed by 2 bases and 5 bases, with 16 bases remaining between them. The CDR3 has 16 amino acids. CDR3 protein: CASSQIPGTGHNEQFF. CDR3 bases: TGCGCCAGCAGCCAAATACCCGGGACTGGACACAATGAGCAGTTCTTC.